The present entry profiles one TCR beta chain with its context. Germline V gene data show CDR1 as LNHDA and CDR2 as SQIVND (reference sequence). V lost 2 bases and J lost 7, with 21 bases in between. The CDR3 is 17 amino acids. This sample was included in a study of shared clonotypes between healthy human individuals. TCRdb keeps only in-frame clones here, not all; method: immunoSEQ multiplex PCR. The sample has approximately 2.3 million clones, 85% to 95% seen once; the top ten hold around 0.4%. Sequencing input: naive CD4+ T cells from PBMCs. Subset meaning: CD45RA+ positively selected. The source is a man younger than 35 in good health. Some clones in this sample may be carry-over from other donors' samples. The chain is built from TRBV19 and TRBJ1-5; tentatively, D is TRBD1 (5 bases). In nucleotides, the CDR3 is TGTGCCAGTAGTATACGGAGGGCAACAGGAAAGGAGCAGCCCCAGCATTTT. This sequence encodes CASSIRRATGKEQPQHF.